Below, one TCR beta chain is given with its context. Its antigen is unknown. This record comes from a study of Graves' ophthalmopathy and Graves' hyperthyroidism. The length of the CDR3 is 13 residues. Trimming cost V 4 bases and J 7 bases; bases outside gene matches: 9. CDR1 and CDR2 from the germline V gene are SQVTM and ANQGSEA. The authors amplified TCR beta CDR3 regions from RNA transcripts. RT-PCR was first run with HTBI primers, then multiplex PCR in a second round. MiXCR, run by TCRdb on the multiplex PCR reads, gives a single entry per CDR3 protein. The table records around 1.1 million distinct CDR3 sequences, about two fifths of them present only once. Study findings and constraints: Its predictions of ophthalmopathy progression gave the model roughly 71% sensitivity and roughly 72% specificity.

This receptor was taken from an adult man with Graves' hyperthyroidism. The sequencing sample was made of peripheral blood or thyroid tissue (not recorded which). The rearrangement uses TRBV29-1 and TRBJ1-2; 7 bases are a match to TRBD1. Here the CDR3 reads CSVVTGWGGGYTF. CDR3 in DNA: TGCAGCGTTGTGACAGGGTGGGGAGGTGGCTACACCTTC. Drawing the rest from reference TRBV29-1 and TRBJ1-2, the complete variable domain is SAVISQKPSRDICQRGTSLTIQCQVDSQVTMMFWYRQQPGQSLTLIATANQGSEATYESGFVIDKFPISRPNLTFSTLTVSNMSPEDSSIYLCSVVTGWGGGYTFGSGTRLTVV.